One sample yielded the 7 T cell receptor beta chains listed below, sequenced in a study of CD8+ T cells in alopecia areata. The treatment here: oral pan-JAK inhibitor, 5-10 mg twice daily. Reverse transcription of extracted RNA yielded cDNA, which provided the sequencing template. The table came from immunoSEQ multiplex PCR; TCRdb's copy has only in-frame clones and leaves some out. The sample records about 200,000 clones, roughly 60% being singletons. The material sequenced was CD4+ T cells sorted from blood, taken at week 24, from a patient treated with tofacitinib. The receptors were gathered from a human donor with alopecia areata.

Points on this clone: The same CDR3 arises from other DNA sequences in this sample as well. The chain uses TRBV7-2 and TRBJ1-2, with D perhaps matching TRBD1 (5 bases). V was trimmed by 2 bases and J by 2 bases, leaving 9 bases between them. CDR3 length: 14 residues. Germline CDR1 SGHTA, CDR2 FQGNSA. The CDR3 loop reads CASSLSRGNYGYTF. In DNA form, the CDR3 reads TGTGCCAGCAGCTTATCACGGGGCAACTATGGCTACACCTTC.

This chain connects TRBV7-2 to TRBJ2-5; 7 nucleotides line up with TRBD1. The CDR3 is 13 residues long. V was clipped by 7 bases and J by 5 bases; unmatched bases: 7. Germline V gives CDR1 SGHTA, CDR2 FQGNSA. This CDR3 is CASNSDRLETQYF. The CDR3 DNA reads TGTGCCAGCAACTCGGACAGGTTGGAGACCCAGTACTTC. The full variable domain, with the rest looked up from reference TRBV7-2 and TRBJ2-5, is GAGVSQSPSNKVTEKGKDVELRCDPISGHTALYWYRQSLGQGLEFLIYFQGNSAPDKSGLPSDRFSAERTGGSVSTLTIQRTQQEDSAVYLCASNSDRLETQYFGPGTRLLVL.

The rearrangement links TRBV29-1 to TRBJ2-5, with no clear D. V was pared by 6 bases and J by 4 bases, with 12 bases between. Germline-derived CDR1 and CDR2 are SQVTM and ANQGSEA. The CDR3 has 12 amino acids. In DNA, the CDR3 is TGCAGCGTGCGAGGCTCCGGAGAGACCCAGTACTTC. As protein: CSVRGSGETQYF. The full variable domain, with the rest looked up from reference TRBV29-1 and TRBJ2-5, is SAVISQKPSRDICQRGTSLTIQCQVDSQVTMMFWYRQQPGQSLTLIATANQGSEATYESGFVIDKFPISRPNLTFSTLTVSNMSPEDSSIYLCSVRGSGETQYFGPGTRLLVL.

This clone was picked up a small number of times. This rearrangement joins TRBV7-8 to TRBJ2-3; D possibly corresponds to TRBD2 (5 bases). Trimming took 4 bases from V and 10 from J, leaving 12 bases between them. This CDR3 is 12 amino acids long. CDR1 is SGHVS, CDR2 FQNEAQ, per germline. The CDR3 nucleotides are TGTGCCAGCAGCTCTCTAGCCCAATCGCAGTATTTT. Translated: CASSSLAQSQYF.

The CDR3 loop reads CASSQDPQETQYF. The CDR3 DNA follows: TGTGCCAGCAGCCAAGATCCGCAAGAGACCCAGTACTTC. The chain couples TRBV4-2 to TRBJ2-5; no clear D. V was pared by 0 bases and J by 2 bases, with 4 bases between. This CDR3 has 13 amino acids. Per germline, CDR1 LGHNA and CDR2 YNFKEQ.

V and J are TRBV29-1 and TRBJ2-7, with D unclear. Germline V gene data show CDR1 as SQVTM and CDR2 as ANQGSEA. The length of the CDR3 is 11 residues. Trimming removed 4 bases from V and 1 base from J, with 5 bases in between. The CDR3 reads CSVGISYEQYF. In DNA form, the CDR3 reads TGCAGCGTTGGGATATCCTACGAGCAGTACTTC.

This clone turned up a few times. The rearrangement links TRBV29-1 to TRBJ2-3, with TRBD2 matching over 7 bases. Germline trimming cut 5 bases from V and 3 bases from J; bases unmatched to any gene: 8. Per germline, CDR1 SQVTM and CDR2 ANQGSEA. The CDR3 covers 14 residues. This CDR3 is CSVSLRGGTDTQYF. The CDR3 DNA follows: TGCAGCGTTTCTCTGCGGGGAGGGACAGATACGCAGTATTTT.